This T cell receptor beta chain appears in the sequencing data of a study of shared clonotypes between healthy human individuals (TCRdb year 2020). About the investigation overall: A couple of women and a few men aged 18 to 49 years were included in the cohort. To estimate repertoire size and how much clonotype sharing occurs between individuals, the study deeply sequenced the blood TCR repertoires of about five healthy adults. Each donor's leukapheresis produced roughly between roughly 0.9 and 9 billion PBMCs. Per donor, three plates each were used for CD4 naive and CD4 memory, two for CD8 naive, and one for CD8 memory. To increase sequencing depth and limit assay-specific biases, TCR repertoire library preparation and sequencing were carried out by different laboratories using diverse techniques.

Using the deep immunoSEQ assay, multiplex PCR amplified TCR CDR3 regions from genomic DNA. Genomic DNA extracted from each cell subset was distributed evenly over all wells of several immunoSEQ 96-well plates, and each plate served as one replicate. For sorted subsets, each replicate PCR was loaded with about 0.2 ug genomic DNA, equivalent to about 30,000 T cell genomes. Purified libraries were quantified with a Qubit 3.0 fluorometer, sized on a Bioanalyzer 2100, and re-quantified with the KAPA Library Quantification kit. Each immunoSEQ 96-well plate was sequenced on its own single-read 150-cycle Illumina NextSeq 550 flow cell. The authors processed their data as follows. Because the immunoSEQ output held only junctional sequences and lacked quality scores, the filtering could not match the filtering applied to full-length reads. Sequences were annotated with PyIR, a Python wrapper for IgBLAST v1.9, using IMGT germline references to assign V/J genes and CDR3. Reads were filtered out if the reads had weak V/J assignments (E-value above 1e-6), no CDR3, stop codons, out-of-frame junctions, or ambiguous translated residues. V3J clonotypes were defined as sequences sharing an identical inferred V gene, J gene, and CDR3 amino acid sequence. The percentage overlap between two repertoires was calculated by dividing the number of shared unique clonotypes by the size of the smaller repertoire. RTK rarefaction, the Chao1 estimator, and Recon v2.1 estimates of unobserved clonotypes were used to assess repertoire richness. Generation probabilities for all TCRbeta clonotypes obtained by the gDNA method from a handful of donors were computed using OLGA. Held by TCRdb, this immuneACCESS table contains in-frame sequences only and omits some clones. Under half of the omission traces to an unresolved V gene where checked; the cause of the rest is unknown. The D gene and trimming were derived from the DNA, and the V and J assignments and clone size from that table. In this sample the table shows fewer than 1.6 million clones, 98% of which occur a single time. The leading ten clones occupy around 0.38% of the sample.

The CDR3 measures 13 amino acids from cysteine to phenylalanine. Of the read, only the CDR3 DNA is kept; its 39 bases are in frame from base 1. V lost 4 bases and J lost 2 bases; the stretch between them is 12 bases long. The CDR1 and CDR2 encoded by the germline V gene are SQVTM and ANQGSEA. The donors were healthy, HIV-negative adults with no recently reported acute infections or vaccinations. All donors were Caucasian adults living in Nashville, Tennessee, USA. Magnetic negative selection was used to enrich CD4+ T cells, after which naive cells were positively selected on CD45RA and the negative fraction became the memory subset. Blood was collected by leukapheresis, and PBMCs were isolated by Ficoll-Histopaque density gradient centrifugation and then cryopreserved in liquid nitrogen vapor phase. Analytical flow cytometry was used to check the purity and quantity of every magnetically sorted T cell population. Each sorted fraction had its genomic DNA isolated and then quantified by UV absorbance on a Nanodrop 2000c.

As regards this clone: Its antigen is still unknown. One base away there is no much larger clone; base qualities are not given. This sample includes further DNA sequences coding for the same CDR3.

Beyond this particular receptor, the publication reports: Only blood was sampled, and tissue TCR repertoires likely differ from those in blood. Pairwise subsampling indicated that sequencing depth was expected to affect the degree of clonotype sharing among donors. Approximately 4.8% of naive CD4, 3% to 4% of naive CD8, roughly 2.4% of memory CD4, and more than 0.35% of memory CD8 clonotypes were shared across four donors. The genetic and exposure-history diversity represented was limited by the small number of donors. Compared with non-shared clonotypes, the clonotypes found in all four sorted-subset donors had higher generation probabilities. Naive subsets generally had larger estimated clonotype richness than memory subsets did. Even with the large sequencing depth, rarefaction of the sorted-subset datasets indicated that sequencing was incomplete.

Sequences were obtained from naive CD4+ T cells sorted from blood. According to the study, the label for this sample's cell subset or site signals: CD45RA+ positively selected. This receptor was identified in a man aged 25-45 years in good health. The chain uses TRBV29-1 and TRBJ2-7, with a weak D call of TRBD2 (5 bases match). The DNA is as follows: TGCAGCGTTGCCGGACGGGGAACCTACGAGCAGTACTTC. It translates as CSVAGRGTYEQYF.